These 27 T cell receptor beta chains were all obtained from the same sample, sequenced in a study of technical replicates of blood from four donors. Data came from immunoSEQ multiplex PCR; TCRdb stores just in-frame clones and leaves some out. In the table there are 50,000 to 60,000 clones, roughly 95% of which are singletons. What was sequenced was PBMCs. These receptors were taken from a human donor in good health. Some clones in this sample may be carry-over from other donors' samples.

This chain connects TRBV6-1 to TRBJ1-6; D not resolved. Between the trimmed V and J ends, which lost 3 bases and 4 bases, there was a span of 4 bases. The germline gives CDR1 MNHNS, CDR2 SASEGT. The CDR3 totals 13 residues. The CDR3 here is CASSDTYNSPLHF. CDR3 coding DNA: TGTGCCAGCAGTGATACATATAATTCACCCCTCCACTTT.

The rearrangement uses TRBV7-2 and TRBJ2-2; 10 nucleotides match TRBD1. CDR3 length: 16 amino acids. Germline trimming cut 5 bases from V and 4 bases from J; bases unmatched to any gene: 7. Looked up from germline, CDR1 is SGHTA and CDR2 is FQGNSA. The CDR3 nucleotides are TGTGCCAGCAGCCCCAGGACAGGGGGTAGCACCGGGGAGCTGTTTTTT. Its translation: CASSPRTGGSTGELFF.

On this clone: A read error may account for a junction end that differs from germline. J is TRBJ2-7 and V is TRBV7-9; tentatively, D is TRBD1 (5 bases). Per the germline V gene, CDR1 is SEHNR and CDR2 is FQNEAQ (reference sequence). The CDR3 has 11 amino acids. CDR3 DNA: TGTGCCAGCAGCTCCACAGGTGAGCAGTATTTC. Protein sequence: CASSSTGEQYF.

The chain joins TRBV18 to TRBJ2-7; 9 bases are shared with TRBD1. The germline V gene encodes CDR1 KGHSH and CDR2 LQKENI. CDR3 length: 15 residues. The V segment lost 4 bases and the J segment 0 bases; nucleotides outside the gene matches: 4. The CDR3 is CASSRTGASSYEQYF. The CDR3 nucleotides are TGTGCCAGCTCACGGACAGGGGCGAGCTCCTACGAGCAGTACTTC.

CDR3: CASSRGGGVNSGNTIYF. The CDR3 DNA reads as TGTGCCAGCAGCCGCGGAGGGGGGGTGAACTCTGGAAACACCATATATTTT. The chain recombines TRBV11-3 with TRBJ1-3; weak D call: TRBD1 (6 bases). The CDR3 covers 17 residues. Trimming cost V 5 bases and J 0 bases, with 17 bases left between them. Germline V gene data show CDR1 as SGHNT and CDR2 as YENEEA.

V is TRBV25-1 and J is TRBJ2-1; 13 bases map to TRBD2. Germline assignment: CDR1 MGHDK and CDR2 SYGVNS. CDR3 size: 15 residues. The J segment lost 5 bases and the V segment lost 8 bases, leaving 6 bases of the junction unmatched. The CDR3 DNA reads TGTGCCAGCGAAAGGACTAGCGGGGGAAACAATGAGCAGTTCTTC. Its translation is CASERTSGGNNEQFF.

The chain couples TRBV30 to TRBJ2-7; maybe TRBD1 (6 bases). The CDR3 contains 14 residues. Trimming cost V 0 bases and J 4 bases, with 13 bases left between them. Germline CDR1 is GTSNPN and CDR2 is SVGIG (reference sequence). The CDR3 here is CAWSVGDNSYEQYF. The CDR3 DNA is TGTGCCTGGAGTGTAGGGGACAACTCTTACGAGCAGTACTTC.

The chain is built from TRBV4-3 and TRBJ2-3, with D possibly matching TRBD1 (5 bases). The V and J ends lost 0 bases and 5 bases respectively, with 12 bases between them. This CDR3 region has 15 residues. Germline CDR1 is LGHNA and CDR2 is YSLEER. The CDR3 bases are TGCGCCAGCAGCCAAGACAAATTAAGGGGAGATACGCAGTATTTT. Protein: CASSQDKLRGDTQYF.

J is TRBJ2-5 and V is TRBV4-1; 11 nucleotides match TRBD2. Germline lookup yields CDR1 MGHRA and CDR2 YSYEKL. The CDR3 has 16 amino acids. With V trimmed by 0 bases and J by 1 base, 1 base remained unmatched. The CDR3 DNA follows: TGCGCCAGCAGCCAAGAGACTAGCGGGGCCCAAGAGACCCAGTACTTC. Translated: CASSQETSGAQETQYF.

This clone occurred a few times. The rearrangement joins TRBV5-1 to TRBJ1-2; a possible D gene is TRBD1 (6 bases). Germline V CDR1 and CDR2: SGHRS, YFSETQ. This CDR3 has 14 amino acids. V dropped 4 bases and J dropped 6 bases, with 16 bases sitting between them. The CDR3 DNA reads as TGCGCCAGCAGCCCAATGGCAGGGGAAAATGGCTACACCTTC. This translates into CASSPMAGENGYTF. Filled out from reference TRBV5-1 and TRBJ1-2, the complete variable domain reads KAGVTQTPRYLIKTRGQQVTLSCSPISGHRSVSWYQQTPGQGLQFLFEYFSETQRNKGNFPGRFSGRQFSNSRSEMNVSTLELGDSALYLCASSPMAGENGYTFGSGTRLTVV.

As for this clone: The same CDR3 arises from other DNA sequences in this sample as well. The chain links TRBV5-1 to TRBJ2-1, with TRBD2 matching 7 bases. Trimming removed 2 bases from V and 4 bases from J; junction bases left unmatched: 3. The CDR3 spans 14 residues. Germline assignment: CDR1 SGHRS and CDR2 YFSETQ. CDR3 residues: CASSLSGGYNEQFF. DNA of the CDR3: TGCGCCAGCAGCTTATCCGGGGGGTACAATGAGCAGTTCTTC.

In its sample, this clone is medium-sized (0.01 to 0.1%). Other DNA sequences within the sample encode an identical CDR3. The chain links TRBV5-1 to TRBJ1-1; tentatively, D is TRBD1 (5 bases). Trimming shortened V by 0 bases and J by 3 bases, and 9 bases separated the two germline ends. The CDR3 runs 14 residues. CDR1 is SGHRS and CDR2 is YFSETQ in the germline V gene. The CDR3 DNA sequence: TGCGCCAGCAGCTTGGCGGGGGGGTACACTGAAGCTTTCTTT. Translated, it gives CASSLAGGYTEAFF.

The rearrangement uses TRBV5-6 and TRBJ2-7; 9 bases map to TRBD1. Per germline, CDR1 SGHDT and CDR2 YYEEEE. The junction had 5 bases not matched to a gene; V was cut back by 4 bases and J by 0 bases. CDR3 length: 15 residues. The CDR3 sequence: CASSGGTGSSYEQYF. CDR3 in DNA: TGTGCCAGCAGCGGAGGGACAGGGTCCTCCTACGAGCAGTACTTC.

This clone is a singleton in its sample. The chain links TRBV6-5 to TRBJ1-1; D is undetermined. Germline lookup yields CDR1 MNHEY and CDR2 SVGAGI. Trimming cost V 7 bases and J 1 base, with 7 bases left between them. This CDR3 spans 12 amino acids. CDR3 residues: CASNNRNTEAFF. The DNA for the CDR3 is TGTGCCAGCAACAACAGGAACACTGAAGCTTTCTTT.

This chain joins TRBV7-9 and TRBJ1-5; tentative D call: TRBD1 (6 bases). Germline V CDR1 and CDR2: SEHNR, FQNEAQ (reference sequence). CDR3 size: 14 residues. Trimming cost V 4 bases and J 3 bases, with 10 bases left between them. The CDR3 spells CASSSDSDNQPQHF. The CDR3 bases are TGTGCCAGCAGCTCGGACAGCGACAATCAGCCCCAGCATTTT.

J is TRBJ1-4 and V is TRBV5-4, with 9 bases matching TRBD1. CDR1 is SGHNT, CDR2 YYREEE, per germline (reference sequence). The CDR3 has 18 residues. After removal of 4 bases from V and 5 bases from J, the junction contained 15 bases not matched to a gene. In DNA, the CDR3 is TGTGCCAGCAGCATTAACAGGGGGCGTTGGATTTGGAATGAAAAACTGTTTTTT. It translates to CASSINRGRWIWNEKLFF.

The rearrangement uses TRBV19 and TRBJ2-7; a possible D gene is TRBD1 (5 bases). CDR1 LNHDA and CDR2 SQIVND come from the germline V gene (reference sequence). This CDR3 region has 15 residues. Trimming pared 2 bases from V and 4 bases from J, leaving 15 bases between. The CDR3 spells CASSITGGSRYEQYF. The CDR3 nucleotides read TGTGCCAGTAGTATAACAGGCGGAAGTAGGTACGAGCAGTACTTC. The variable domain in full, with the rest retrieved from reference TRBV19 and TRBJ2-7, is DGGITQSPKYLFRKEGQNVTLSCEQNLNHDAMYWYRQDPGQGLRLIYYSQIVNDFQKGDIAEGYSVSREKKESFPLTVTSAQKNPTAFYLCASSITGGSRYEQYFGPGTRLTVT.

V and J are TRBV10-1 and TRBJ1-1; possibly TRBD1 for D (6 bases). The CDR3 extends over 11 amino acids. Looked up from germline, CDR1 is WNHNN and CDR2 is SYGVQD (reference sequence). V was shortened by 9 bases and J by 1 base, with 6 bases between the two germline ends. CDR3 nucleotide sequence: TGCGCCAGGGACAGGAACACTGAAGCTTTCTTT. This codes for CARDRNTEAFF.

The chain joins TRBV5-1 to TRBJ2-1, with a tentative D call TRBD2 (6 bases). The CDR3 contains 16 residues. V was cut by 6 bases and J by 0 bases, with 16 bases left in between. The germline gives CDR1 SGHRS, CDR2 YFSETQ. The CDR3 protein is CASTTAAGSSYNEQFF. The CDR3 region has the DNA TGCGCCAGCACCACTGCGGCGGGGAGCTCCTACAATGAGCAGTTCTTC.

The chain joins TRBV7-6 to TRBJ2-7; TRBD2 matches 12 bases. This CDR3 comprises 18 residues. From germline, CDR1 is SGHVS and CDR2 FNYEAQ. V gave up 5 bases and J gave up 5 bases; unmatched junction bases: 16. CDR3 loop: CASSPETSGSSFSDEQYF. For the CDR3, the DNA is TGTGCCAGCAGCCCAGAGACTAGCGGGAGCTCGTTTTCCGACGAGCAGTACTTC. Supplemented by reference TRBV7-6 and TRBJ2-7, the full variable domain reads GAGVSQSPRYKVTKRGQDVALRCDPISGHVSLYWYRQALGQGPEFLTYFNYEAQQDKSGLPNDRFSAERPEGSISTLTIQRTEQRDSAMYRCASSPETSGSSFSDEQYFGPGTRLTVT.

This clone appeared a single time. This chain joins TRBV9 and TRBJ2-7, with D tentatively TRBD2 (6 bases). V shed 5 bases and J shed 9 bases, with 24 bases lying between them. CDR3 length: 15 amino acids. Germline-derived CDR1 and CDR2 are SGDLS and YYNGEE. DNA of the CDR3: TGTGCCAGCAGTGCGTCCGGGAGTAGTCCGTCACGGCAGTACTTC. It codes for CASSASGSSPSRQYF.

This chain links TRBV29-1 with TRBJ2-2; D uncertain. CDR3 length: 12 residues. The V end lost 7 bases, the J end lost 7 bases, and 13 bases lay between the germline ends. Germline CDR1 SQVTM, CDR2 ANQGSEA. CDR3 residues: CSGRPQVGELFF. The CDR3 DNA is TGCAGCGGCAGGCCCCAGGTCGGGGAGCTGTTTTTT.

The chain combines TRBV4-2 with TRBJ2-1; weak D call: TRBD1 (7 bases). The CDR3 has 15 residues. Trimming removed 1 base at V and 10 bases at J, with 17 bases between. CDR1 and CDR2 from the germline V gene are LGHNA and YNFKEQ. The CDR3 nucleotides are TGTGCCAGCAGCCAAGTAGGAGGAGGGGGCGGCGAGCAGTTCTTC. Its translation: CASSQVGGGGGEQFF.

The chain combines TRBV7-9 with TRBJ2-7; D remains unclear. In germline, CDR1 is SEHNR, CDR2 FQNEAQ (reference sequence). The V gene lost 1 base and the J gene lost 3 bases, with 7 bases spanning the gap. This CDR3 is built from 13 residues. CDR3 residues: CASSLGPFYEQYF. Here the CDR3 DNA reads TGTGCCAGCAGCTTAGGGCCTTTCTACGAGCAGTACTTC.

This chain joins TRBV6-4 and TRBJ2-4; TRBD2 agrees at 8 bases. J was trimmed by 8 bases and V by 0 bases; bases with no gene match: 6. Germline assignment: CDR1 MRHNA and CDR2 SNTAGT. This CDR3 comprises 15 residues. CDR3 bases: TGTGCCAGCAGTGACTCAGCGGGAGCTGGAGACATTCAGTACTTC. This encodes CASSDSAGAGDIQYF.

The chain links TRBV14 to TRBJ1-2; TRBD1 matches at 7 bases. The germline CDR1 and CDR2 sequences are SGHDN and FVKESK. Losses at the gene ends were 4 bases for V and 4 bases for J; bases not matched to a gene: 9. This CDR3 has 15 residues. As DNA, the CDR3 is TGTGCCAGCAGCCGTCTGGACAGGACTTCCTATGGCTACACCTTC. This codes for CASSRLDRTSYGYTF. The full variable domain, its missing parts supplied by reference TRBV14 and TRBJ1-2, is EAGVTQFPSHSVIEKGQTVTLRCDPISGHDNLYWYRRVMGKEIKFLLHFVKESKQDESGMPNNRFLAERTGGTYSTLKVQPAELEDSGVYFCASSRLDRTSYGYTFGSGTRLTVV.

The chain has TRBV6-4 and TRBJ2-3; perhaps TRBD2 as D (5 bases). Trimming stripped 6 bases from V and 4 bases from J, with 17 bases between. This CDR3 has 15 amino acids. Germline assignment: CDR1 MRHNA and CDR2 SNTAGT. The CDR3 spells CASSREGEGPDTQYF. The CDR3 DNA reads TGTGCCAGCAGCCGAGAGGGAGAGGGTCCAGATACGCAGTATTTT.